This TCR beta chain is from a study of PD-1 blockade in classical Hodgkin lymphoma. Comments on this clone: As yet, its antigen is unknown.

V gave up 5 bases and J gave up 9 bases, with 11 bases separating them. This CDR3 spans 12 amino acids. CDR1 is SGHAT and CDR2 is FQNNGV in the germline V gene. Using immunoSEQ multiplex PCR, the repertoire was profiled, and TCRdb retains in-frame clones only, with some absent. The sample includes under 65,000 clones, around 87% seen only once; the top ten take 15%. Study-wide results and limits: The CD4+ diversity rise by C4D1 was clearest in complete responders. It was among complete responders that baseline diversity resembled that of newly diagnosed patients. A reduction in baseline TCR diversity was reportedly seen in newly diagnosed patients relative to healthy donors.

Each and every patient relapsed after autologous stem cell transplantation, and patients got differing brentuximab vedotin exposure. This TCR was sampled from a human donor with classical Hodgkin lymphoma. The specimen was peripheral blood mononuclear cells (PBMCs), collected at baseline. The chain couples TRBV11-2 to TRBJ2-1, with D unresolved. The CDR3 reads CASSHNNGEQFF. CDR3 bases: TGTGCCAGCAGCCACAACAACGGTGAGCAGTTCTTC.